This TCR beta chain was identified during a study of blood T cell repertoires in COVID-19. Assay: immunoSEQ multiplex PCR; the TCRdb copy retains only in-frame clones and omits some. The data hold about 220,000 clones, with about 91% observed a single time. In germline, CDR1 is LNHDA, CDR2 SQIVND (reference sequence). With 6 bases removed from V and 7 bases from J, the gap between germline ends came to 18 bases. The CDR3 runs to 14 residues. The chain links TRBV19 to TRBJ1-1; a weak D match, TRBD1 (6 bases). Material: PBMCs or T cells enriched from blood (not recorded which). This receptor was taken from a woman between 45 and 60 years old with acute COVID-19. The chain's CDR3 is CASRRGGAWGEAFF. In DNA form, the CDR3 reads TGTGCCAGTAGGCGGGGGGGCGCTTGGGGTGAAGCTTTCTTT.